This T cell receptor (beta chain) is from a study of T-cell reconstitution after alpha-beta-depleted transplantation in children. Unique molecular identifiers were used to barcode this TCRbeta library. TCRdb reprocessed the PCR reads via MiXCR and lists one record per CDR3 protein. This sample has around 680,000 distinct CDR3 sequences; 16% occur once, and the top ten carry approximately 1%. The CDR3 has 12 amino acids. The germline gives CDR1 SGHTA, CDR2 FQGNSA. The J segment lost 10 bases and the V segment lost 5 bases, leaving 7 bases of the junction unmatched. This chain uses TRBV7-2 with TRBJ1-2, with 7 bases matching TRBD1. This TCR derives from a human donor who donated a stem cell graft to a child with acute myeloid leukemia. The sample was PBMCs from the stem cell graft donor, taken from the stem cell graft. CDR3 DNA sequence: TGTGCCAGCAGCCTCACGGACAGGTTCTACACCTTC. Its protein product is CASSLTDRFYTF.